The 30 T cell receptor beta chains below were found in one sample sequenced in a study of blood T cell repertoires in COVID-19. The data were produced by immunoSEQ multiplex PCR, yet TCRdb's version contains in-frame clones alone and is incomplete. The profile shows 61,000 or so clones, around 85% of them singletons. The sample comprised peripheral blood. These receptors came from a woman in her 70s with acute or convalescent COVID-19.

The chain recombines TRBV5-1 with TRBJ2-7; 7 nucleotides agree with TRBD1. The junction had 8 bases not matched to a gene; V was cut back by 2 bases and J by 6 bases. The CDR3 covers 14 residues. Germline-derived CDR1 and CDR2 are SGHRS and YFSETQ. The CDR3 DNA reads as TGCGCCAGCAGCTTCAGTACAGGGGATGGCGAGCAGTACTTC. Translated, it gives CASSFSTGDGEQYF.

This clone was recorded a few times. The gene calls are TRBV24-1 and TRBJ2-2; 9 positions match TRBD1. The germline V gene encodes CDR1 KGHDR and CDR2 SFDVKD. CDR3 length equals 15 residues. V shed 6 bases, J shed 6 bases, and the junction held 7 bases outside the gene matches. CDR3 in amino acids: CATSKGTGRPGELFF. CDR3 in DNA: TGTGCCACCAGTAAAGGGACAGGGAGGCCCGGGGAGCTGTTTTTT.

This chain links TRBV6-5 with TRBJ1-1; D is unresolved. The CDR3 sequence is 15 residues long. V lost 2 bases and J 0 bases, leaving 10 bases between the germline ends. Germline V gene sequence: CDR1 MNHEY, CDR2 SVGAGI. DNA for the CDR3: TGTGCCAGCAGTTACCGGGGTCCGATGAACACTGAAGCTTTCTTT. Its translation: CASSYRGPMNTEAFF.

The chain carries TRBV27 and TRBJ1-1, with 7 bases lining up with TRBD1. Trimming at V came to 5 bases and at J to 3 bases, leaving 12 bases not matched to a gene. The CDR3 is 16 amino acids. Germline values: CDR1 MNHEY, CDR2 SMNVEV (reference sequence). CDR3 region: CASSPRLQGLDTEAFF. DNA for the CDR3: TGTGCCAGCAGTCCCCGTCTACAGGGGTTGGACACTGAAGCTTTCTTT.

The genes are TRBV18 and TRBJ1-3; 7 bases are a match to TRBD1. CDR3 size: 15 residues. CDR1 and CDR2 (germline): KGHSH, LQKENI. Germline trimming cut 3 bases from V and 0 bases from J; bases unmatched to any gene: 2. CDR3 sequence (DNA): TGTGCCAGCTCACCTGGGACAGCCTCTGGAAACACCATATATTTT. Amino acids: CASSPGTASGNTIYF.

This sequence joins TRBV5-6 and TRBJ2-5, with 10 bases lining up with TRBD2. V was pared by 7 bases and J by 0 bases, with 6 bases of the junction left unmatched. CDR3 length equals 15 residues. Germline CDR1 is SGHDT and CDR2 is YYEEEE. CDR3 loop: CASLSGGPHQETQYF. CDR3 coding DNA: TGTGCCAGCCTTAGCGGGGGGCCCCACCAAGAGACCCAGTACTTC.

The V call is TRBV11-2, the J call TRBJ1-5, with 8 bases lining up with TRBD1. This CDR3 has 13 amino acids. J gave up 9 bases and V 5 bases, and 6 bases lay outside the gene matches. The germline V gene encodes CDR1 SGHAT and CDR2 FQNNGV. CDR3 protein: CASSRQGNGPQHF. The DNA of the CDR3 is TGTGCCAGCAGCCGACAGGGGAATGGGCCCCAGCATTTT.

CDR3 bases: TGTGCCACGGAGGACGATGGGGGCGGGGAGACCCAGTACTTC. Its protein is CATEDDGGGETQYF. The V call is TRBV15, the J call TRBJ2-5; D may be TRBD1 (6 bases). The CDR3 is 14 residues long. Germline-derived CDR1 and CDR2 are LNHNV and YYDKDF (reference sequence). Trimming removed 9 bases from V and 5 bases from J, with 19 bases in between.

The gene calls are TRBV9 and TRBJ1-1; possible D gene TRBD1, 5 bases. Germline lookup yields CDR1 SGDLS and CDR2 YYNGEE. This CDR3 comprises 14 residues. V was pared by 4 bases and J by 3 bases, with 13 bases between. The CDR3 DNA reads TGTGCCAGCAGCCCGGGACGGAGGGACACTGAAGCTTTCTTT. Translating gives CASSPGRRDTEAFF. Full variable domain (missing parts from reference TRBV9 and TRBJ1-1): DSGVTQTPKHLITATGQRVTLRCSPRSGDLSVYWYQQSLDQGLQFLIQYYNGEERAKGNILERFSAQQFPDLHSELNLSSLELGDSALYFCASSPGRRDTEAFFGQGTRLTVV.

The chain employs TRBV7-3 and TRBJ2-1; tentative D call: TRBD2 (6 bases). This CDR3 is 15 amino acids long. From germline, CDR1 is SGHTA and CDR2 FQGTGA. V gave up 5 bases and J gave up 0 bases, with 11 bases separating them. The DNA for the CDR3 is TGTGCCAGCAGCATCTGGCGGGACTCCTACAATGAGCAGTTCTTC. Its translation is CASSIWRDSYNEQFF. Filled out from reference TRBV7-3 and TRBJ2-1, the complete variable domain reads GAGVSQTPSNKVTEKGKYVELRCDPISGHTALYWYRQSLGQGPEFLIYFQGTGAADDSGLPNDRFFAVRPEGSVSTLKIQRTERGDSAVYLCASSIWRDSYNEQFFGPGTRLTVL.

The rearrangement joins TRBV3-1 (or the pseudogene TRBV3-2) to TRBJ2-7; 9 positions agree with TRBD1. Germline values: CDR1 LGHDT, CDR2 YNNKEL (reference sequence). CDR3 length equals 15 residues. V was pared by 1 base and J by 5 bases, with 6 bases of the junction left unmatched. The CDR3 DNA sequence: TGTGCCAGCAGCCAAGTTGACAGGGGGAGTCACGAGCAGTACTTC. Protein: CASSQVDRGSHEQYF.

The V gene is TRBV5-1, the J gene TRBJ2-3; the match to TRBD1 covers 9 bases. The V gene end was trimmed by 0 bases and the J gene end by 6 bases; junction bases not matched to a gene: 8. The length of the CDR3 is 16 residues. Germline V gene sequence: CDR1 SGHRS, CDR2 YFSETQ. The CDR3 loop is CASSLGFRDRDDTQYF. CDR3 sequence (DNA): TGCGCCAGCAGCTTGGGTTTTCGGGACAGGGACGATACGCAGTATTTT.

The chain joins TRBV28 to TRBJ2-1; no clear D. This CDR3 is 10 amino acids long. Trimming took 4 bases from V and 8 from J, leaving 3 bases between them. Germline CDR1 MDHEN, CDR2 SYDVKM. CDR3 nucleotide sequence: TGTGCCAGCAGTTCTTATGAGCAGTTCTTC. It is translated as CASSSYEQFF.

This chain uses TRBV9 with TRBJ2-4, with TRBD2 as a possible D gene (7 bases). Germline assignment: CDR1 SGDLS and CDR2 YYNGEE. This CDR3 comprises 15 residues. The V and J ends lost 3 bases and 4 bases respectively, with 14 bases between them. The CDR3 DNA follows: TGTGCCAGCAGCGGAGGAGGGGGGGGAAAAAACATTCAGTACTTC. Translation: CASSGGGGGKNIQYF. Full variable domain (rest looked up from reference TRBV9 and TRBJ2-4): DSGVTQTPKHLITATGQRVTLRCSPRSGDLSVYWYQQSLDQGLQFLIQYYNGEERAKGNILERFSAQQFPDLHSELNLSSLELGDSALYFCASSGGGGGKNIQYFGAGTRLSVL.

This clone was seen once. V gene TRBV5-1 combines with J gene TRBJ2-5; 11 positions match TRBD2. The trim removed 0 bases at V and 6 bases at J, leaving 10 bases unmatched. The CDR3 sequence is 17 residues long. Per germline, CDR1 SGHRS and CDR2 YFSETQ. The CDR3 spells CASSLASSGGARKTQYF. CDR3 in DNA: TGCGCCAGCAGCTTGGCGAGTAGCGGGGGGGCCAGGAAGACCCAGTACTTC.

This chain links TRBV28 with TRBJ2-3; D perhaps matches TRBD1 (6 bases). The CDR3 runs to 16 residues. The germline V and J ends were trimmed by 5 bases and 1 base, with 16 bases remaining between them. From germline, CDR1 is MDHEN and CDR2 SYDVKM. The CDR3 here is CASSLAGVYRTDTQYF. CDR3 in DNA: TGTGCCAGCAGTCTTGCAGGGGTTTACCGCACAGATACGCAGTATTTT. Complete variable domain (other parts from reference TRBV28 and TRBJ2-3): DVKVTQSSRYLVKRTGEKVFLECVQDMDHENMFWYRQDPGLGLRLIYFSYDVKMKEKGDIPEGYSVSREKKERFSLILESASTNQTSMYLCASSLAGVYRTDTQYFGPGTRLTVL.

V gene TRBV6-5 combines with J gene TRBJ1-2; the D gene is possibly TRBD1 (6 bases). Germline V gene sequence: CDR1 MNHEY, CDR2 SVGAGI. The V gene lost 4 bases and the J gene lost 7 bases, with 10 bases spanning the gap. The CDR3 loop spans 12 amino acids. The CDR3 loop is CASSLQGSGYTF. The CDR3 nucleotides read TGTGCCAGCAGTTTACAGGGATCTGGCTACACCTTC.

Note on this clone: Germline is not matched at one junction end, which may reflect a read error. The chain joins TRBV5-4 to TRBJ1-1, with TRBD1 as a possible D gene (6 bases). The CDR3 has 13 amino acids. Per the germline V gene, CDR1 is SGHNT and CDR2 is YYREEE (reference sequence). The CDR3 DNA is TGTGCCAGCACCTTGGACAGATACACTGAAGCTTTCTTT. Encoded protein: CASTLDRYTEAFF.

The chain links TRBV9 to TRBJ2-3, with D tentatively TRBD1 (5 bases). The V end was cut by 3 bases, the J end by 0 bases, with 14 bases between. Per the germline V gene, CDR1 is SGDLS and CDR2 is YYNGEE. The CDR3 sequence is 16 residues long. Here the CDR3 DNA reads TGTGCCAGCAGCGCTACCCCCAGGGCTAGCACAGATACGCAGTATTTT. It yields the protein CASSATPRASTDTQYF.

The chain recombines TRBV10-2 with TRBJ1-1; D call uncertain. The CDR3 has 16 amino acids. Trimming shortened V by 0 bases and J by 0 bases, and 11 bases separated the two germline ends. CDR1 WSHSY and CDR2 SAAADI come from the germline V gene. This chain's CDR3 is CASSESYRALNTEAFF. The CDR3 nucleotides read TGCGCCAGCAGTGAGTCCTACAGAGCCTTGAACACTGAAGCTTTCTTT.

The chain joins TRBV15 to TRBJ2-7; D is unclear. V lost 0 bases and J lost 6, with 9 bases in between. Germline loops: CDR1 LNHNV, CDR2 YYDKDF (reference sequence). The CDR3 is made up of 13 amino acids. As DNA, the CDR3 is TGTGCCACCAGCAGAGACTCAACTCGCGAGCAGTACTTC. Its translation: CATSRDSTREQYF.

The chain combines TRBV3-1 (or the pseudogene TRBV3-2) with TRBJ2-2; D is unresolved. The CDR3 runs 16 residues. The V end was cut by 1 base, the J end by 7 bases, with 16 bases between. Germline V gene lookup returns CDR1 LGHDT and CDR2 YNNKEL (reference sequence). CDR3 nucleotides: TGTGCCAGCAGCCAAGGAACGGAGAGAATAGGCGGGGAGCTGTTTTTT. This translates into CASSQGTERIGGELFF.

This chain connects TRBV28 to TRBJ1-3; the D gene is possibly TRBD1 (5 bases). From germline, CDR1 is MDHEN and CDR2 SYDVKM. CDR3 length equals 15 residues. Trimming stripped 5 bases from V and 0 bases from J, with 11 bases between. This CDR3 reads CASSPPGVSGNTIYF. The DNA of the CDR3 is TGTGCCAGCAGTCCTCCGGGGGTCTCTGGAAACACCATATATTTT.

The V call is TRBV5-4, the J call TRBJ2-5, with 9 positions matching TRBD1. This CDR3 is built from 14 residues. Germline assignment: CDR1 SGHNT and CDR2 YYREEE (reference sequence). The V segment lost 7 bases and the J segment 4 bases; nucleotides outside the gene matches: 8. In nucleotides, the CDR3 is TGTGCCAGCGGACGGACAGGGGCGGGAGAGACCCAGTACTTC. Its protein is CASGRTGAGETQYF. Combining the CDR3 with reference TRBV5-4 and TRBJ2-5 gives the whole variable domain ETGVTQSPTHLIKTRGQQVTLRCSSQSGHNTVSWYQQALGQGPQFIFQYYREEENGRGNFPPRFSGLQFPNYSSELNVNALELDDSALYLCASGRTGAGETQYFGPGTRLLVL.

The sample holds a few counts of this clone. This chain joins TRBV2 and TRBJ1-4, with 8 bases lining up with TRBD1. J lost 7 bases, V lost 7 bases, and 8 bases had no gene match. Per germline, CDR1 SNHLY and CDR2 FYNNEI. The CDR3 has 14 residues. The CDR3 DNA sequence: TGTGCCAGCACCAAGACAGGGGTGGCTGAAAAACTGTTTTTT. Its translation is CASTKTGVAEKLFF.

The chain recombines TRBV5-5 with TRBJ1-1; D is unresolved. V shed 0 bases and J shed 0 bases, with 21 bases lying between them. This CDR3 comprises 19 residues. Germline V lookup: CDR1 SGHKS, CDR2 YYEKEE (reference sequence). The CDR3 loop reads CASSLGLGLIIEMNTEAFF. The CDR3 region has the DNA TGTGCCAGCAGCTTGGGTTTGGGCCTTATCATTGAAATGAACACTGAAGCTTTCTTT.

The chain employs TRBV28 and TRBJ1-1; 7 bases are shared with TRBD1. J was trimmed by 12 bases and V by 3 bases; bases with no gene match: 7. The CDR3 is 12 amino acids. Germline V lookup: CDR1 MDHEN, CDR2 SYDVKM. The CDR3 bases are TGTGCCAGCAGTTTCAATCGGGACAGTTCTTTCTTT. Its protein is CASSFNRDSSFF.

The chain carries TRBV5-4 and TRBJ1-4; 8 bases agree with TRBD1. Germline loops: CDR1 SGHNT, CDR2 YYREEE (reference sequence). After removal of 4 bases from V and 8 bases from J, the junction contained 13 bases not matched to a gene. This CDR3 has 16 amino acids. CDR3 residues: CASSVGAGQGGEKLFF. The CDR3 DNA reads as TGTGCCAGCAGCGTAGGCGCCGGACAGGGAGGCGAAAAACTGTTTTTT.

This sequence joins TRBV6-5 and TRBJ1-1; D remains unclear. The CDR3 runs 14 residues. Deletions cut 8 bases from V and 1 base from J, with 14 bases between. The germline gives CDR1 MNHEY, CDR2 SVGAGI. CDR3 sequence (DNA): TGTGCCAGCGTTGGGAGACTGGGGAACACTGAAGCTTTCTTT. It encodes CASVGRLGNTEAFF.

The chain links TRBV6-2 or TRBV6-3 to TRBJ2-1, with TRBD1 matching over 11 bases. Per the germline V gene, CDR1 is MNHEY and CDR2 is SVGEGT. The CDR3 runs 18 residues. The J segment lost 8 bases and the V segment lost 0 bases, leaving 12 bases of the junction unmatched. The CDR3 here is CASSYSLRRTGGGDEQFF. Written as DNA, the CDR3 is TGTGCCAGCAGTTACTCCCTCCGTAGGACAGGGGGCGGGGATGAGCAGTTCTTC.